Given below is one T cell receptor beta chain in context. This CDR3 comprises 16 residues. The V gene's germline CDR1 is KGHSY and CDR2 FQNENV. V was clipped by 0 bases and J by 0 bases, with 11 bases between them. This specimen comes from a study of blood T cell repertoires in COVID-19. Study-level information: The United States, Italy and Spain were the sources of the acute and convalescent COVID-19 samples. T cells, B-cell-depleted T cells, or PBMCs supplied cDNA or gDNA.

Original data processing: The assay estimated nucleated cells by amplifying reference gene primers. TCRdb's copy holds only in-frame clones and misses some; the assay was immunoSEQ multiplex PCR. The DNA was the basis for D and trimming; V, J and clone size are from that table. The sample includes about 150,000 clones, 87% of them seen just once. The rearrangement joins TRBV16 to TRBJ1-2, with TRBD1 as a possible D gene (5 bases). The receptor was derived from a woman in her fifties or sixties with active or convalescent COVID-19. The material sequenced was peripheral blood. DNA for the CDR3: TGTGCCAGCAGCCAATCGATCTCAGGGACTAACTATGGCTACACCTTC. The encoded protein is CASSQSISGTNYGYTF.